This T cell receptor (beta chain) was observed in a study of blood T cell repertoires in COVID-19. Background on the study: The United States, Italy and Spain supplied acute and convalescent COVID-19 samples.

This CDR3 is 16 amino acids long. Germline CDR1 SEHNR, CDR2 FQNEAQ (reference sequence). The V gene lost 4 bases and the J gene lost 4 bases, with 17 bases spanning the gap. Sequenced by immunoSEQ multiplex PCR; TCRdb stores in-frame clones only, minus some. The sample shows fewer than 110,000 clones, roughly 80% of them seen only once. The source material was peripheral blood. This chain links TRBV7-9 with TRBJ2-1; no firm D call. This receptor was obtained from a human donor in a cohort sampled during active COVID-19. As DNA, the CDR3 is TGTGCCAGCAGCTCACAATTAGGAGCCGGATACAATGAGCAGTTCTTC. The encoded protein is CASSSQLGAGYNEQFF.